Below, 19 T cell receptor beta chains from the same sample are listed, as sequenced in a study of regulatory T cells in long-lasting Graves disease (dated by TCRdb to the early 2020s). According to the study, the label for this sample's time point signals: persistent/refractory GD, antithyroid drugs over 5 years with positive TRAb. For both TCR sequencing and RNA sequencing, RNA was extracted from PBMCs in TRIzol. Receptor libraries were prepared by multiplex PCR. Sequencing took place on an Illumina HiSeq 4000. To build TCR beta libraries, CDR3 regions were amplified by Arm-PCR using iRepertoire HTBI primers. The public sequencing data were trimmed at Q25 with fastp and processed into clonotypes with MiXCR by TCRdb, which kept only in-frame beta chains. Identical CDR3 protein sequences are pooled into one entry, listed with their most common genes and DNA. Here the sample has approximately 380,000 distinct CDR3 sequences; 20% occur a single time. About 20% of the sample is taken by the ten largest.

The material was peripheral blood mononuclear cells (PBMCs), obtained when the disease was refractory, from a patient treated with antithyroid drugs. These receptors all stem from a female donor with Graves disease.

The chain employs TRBV6-1 and TRBJ1-2, with D maybe TRBD1 (5 bases). The V end lost 6 bases, the J end lost 9 bases, and 20 bases lay between the germline ends. The CDR3 loop spans 14 amino acids. The germline V gene has CDR1 MNHNS and CDR2 SASEGT. The CDR3 region has the DNA TGTGCCAGCAGGGGGACGGCAGATCGAGGGAGCTACACCTTC. This translates into CASRGTADRGSYTF.

This clonotype has a count of ten or more. This chain links TRBV24-1 with TRBJ1-1; D is uncertain. The V end lost 7 bases, the J end lost 5 bases, and 7 bases lay between the germline ends. Germline V gene data show CDR1 as KGHDR and CDR2 as SFDVKD. The CDR3 loop spans 11 amino acids. CDR3 sequence reads: CATRFITEAFF. CDR3 bases: TGTGCCACCAGGTTCATTACTGAAGCTTTCTTT.

Regarding this clonotype: The junction shows a germline mismatch at one end, possibly a read error. This rearrangement joins TRBV27 to TRBJ2-2; 10 positions match TRBD2. The germline V gene encodes CDR1 MNHEY and CDR2 SMNVEV (reference sequence). The CDR3 loop spans 17 amino acids. The chain's CDR3 is CASSALVLAGSTGELLF. In nucleotides, the CDR3 is TGTGCCAGCAGTGCTTTGGTACTAGCGGGATCCACCGGGGAGCTGCTTTTT.

This clonotype was seen repeatedly, ten times or more. J is TRBJ1-5 and V is TRBV6-1; D not resolved. This CDR3 comprises 17 residues. Germline CDR1 reads MNHNS; CDR2 reads SASEGT. The V gene lost 5 bases and the J gene lost 0 bases, with 17 bases spanning the gap. The CDR3 DNA reads as TGTGCCAGCAGTCCGGCGCGGGGAAGTCATAGCAATCAGCCCCAGCATTTT. Protein sequence: CASSPARGSHSNQPQHF.

This clonotype was seen more than once but under ten times. The V and J genes are TRBV28 and TRBJ2-3; TRBD2 aligns across 9 bases. The CDR3 has 15 residues. Germline V gives CDR1 MDHEN, CDR2 SYDVKM. V trimming: 6 bases; J trimming: 3 bases; junction bases outside the gene matches: 7. The CDR3 DNA reads TGTGCCAGCAGCCTTAGCGGGAGTGGAACAGATACGCAGTATTTT. The encoded protein is CASSLSGSGTDTQYF.

This clonotype was detected once. The conserved final phenylalanine or tryptophan is absent from the CDR3, which likely points to a read error. The chain couples TRBV28 to TRBJ1-3; 10 bases are shared with TRBD1. CDR1 MDHEN and CDR2 SYDVKM come from the germline V gene. Trimming at V came to 6 bases and at J to 7 bases, leaving 6 bases not matched to a gene. The CDR3 contains 14 residues. The CDR3 DNA is TGTGCCAGCAGAGGGACAGGGGTCCGTAACACCATATATCTT. Encoded protein: CASRGTGVRNTIYL.

The chain couples TRBV7-3 to TRBJ1-1; perhaps TRBD1 as D (5 bases). The germline V and J ends were trimmed by 0 bases and 4 bases, with 24 bases remaining between them. The CDR3 length is 19 residues. Germline V gives CDR1 SGHTA, CDR2 FQGTGA. The CDR3 DNA sequence: TGTGCCAGCAGCTTAACACCTGACACGTGGGGCGCGGGGAGCACTGAAGCTTTCTTT. This gives the protein CASSLTPDTWGAGSTEAFF.

The V and J genes are TRBV7-9 and TRBJ2-5; TRBD2 might be the D (6 bases). This CDR3 is 13 amino acids long. The germline V and J ends were trimmed by 5 bases and 5 bases, with 12 bases remaining between them. Germline CDR1 reads SEHNR; CDR2 reads FQNEAQ (reference sequence). The CDR3 here is CASSQPAGETQYF. CDR3 DNA: TGTGCCAGCAGCCAGCCAGCGGGCGAGACCCAGTACTTC.

The V gene is TRBV6-5, the J gene TRBJ2-4; TRBD1 is a possible D gene (5 bases). Germline CDR1 reads MNHEY; CDR2 reads SVGAGI. V was pared by 0 bases and J by 2 bases, with 14 bases between. The CDR3 extends over 17 amino acids. CDR3 sequence: CASSYSLERQTKNIQYF. CDR3 nucleotide sequence: TGTGCCAGCAGTTACTCCCTAGAAAGACAGACCAAAAACATTCAGTACTTC.

The DNA of the CDR3 is TGTGCCAGCAGCAACAGGGGGACGGGGGAAAAACTGTTTTTT. Translation: CASSNRGTGEKLFF. The chain carries TRBV5-4 and TRBJ1-4; TRBD1 agrees at 8 bases. V shed 4 bases, J shed 8 bases, and the junction held 7 bases outside the gene matches. This CDR3 is built from 14 residues. Germline V gene sequence: CDR1 SGHNT, CDR2 YYREEE (reference sequence).

For this clonotype: This clone may be a read error of a much larger clone one base away. The chain combines TRBV29-1 with TRBJ1-4; D gene ambiguous. V was pared by 6 bases and J by 10 bases, with 21 bases between. The CDR3 has 14 amino acids. Germline CDR1 reads SQVTM; CDR2 reads ANQGSEA. CDR3 sequence reads: CSVILATSGLKLFF. CDR3 DNA: TGCAGCGTCATCTTGGCCACCTCCGGCCTAAAACTGTTTTTT.

CDR3 nucleotides: TGTGCCAGCAGTTCGTCCTCTCGGGCTTACAATGAGCAGTTCTTC. Translating it yields CASSSSSRAYNEQFF. The V gene is TRBV12-3 or TRBV12-4, the J gene TRBJ2-1; D unclear. Between the trimmed V and J ends, which lost 4 bases and 4 bases, there was a span of 14 bases. The CDR3 runs 15 residues.

The gene calls are TRBV29-1 and TRBJ1-2, with D maybe TRBD1 (5 bases). The V and J ends lost 1 base and 7 bases respectively, with 13 bases between them. The CDR3 runs to 13 residues. Germline V gene lookup returns CDR1 SQVTM and CDR2 ANQGSEA. The CDR3, as DNA: TGCAGCGTTGAAGGGGTACAGGTGTTTGGCTACACCTTC. It translates to CSVEGVQVFGYTF.

The chain joins TRBV7-2 to TRBJ2-3; 9 nucleotides align to TRBD1. V shed 3 bases and J 4 bases; nucleotides not matched to a gene: 5. CDR1 and CDR2 from the germline V gene are SGHTA and FQGNSA. CDR3 length: 15 amino acids. In DNA, the CDR3 is TGTGCCAGCAGCTTCACAGGGGGCGGGCCAGATACGCAGTATTTT. It translates to CASSFTGGGPDTQYF.

The chain links TRBV3-1 to TRBJ1-1; TRBD1 matches 7 bases. V was pared by 3 bases and J by 4 bases, with 5 bases of the junction left unmatched. Germline-derived CDR1 and CDR2 are LGHDT and YNNKEL (reference sequence). The CDR3 is 14 residues long. The CDR3, as DNA: TGTGCCAGCAGCCATGGGACAGAGAGCACTGAAGCTTTCTTT. Translation gives CASSHGTESTEAFF.

The chain joins TRBV11-2 to TRBJ1-2; 8 bases fit TRBD1. V shed 5 bases, J shed 5 bases, and the junction held 13 bases outside the gene matches. CDR3 size: 16 residues. The germline CDR1 and CDR2 sequences are SGHAT and FQNNGV. This chain's CDR3 is CASSPRGQGGAYGYTF. The CDR3 DNA reads as TGTGCCAGCAGCCCAAGAGGACAGGGAGGCGCTTATGGCTACACCTTC. Supplemented by reference TRBV11-2 and TRBJ1-2, the full variable domain reads EAGVAQSPRYKIIEKRQSVAFWCNPISGHATLYWYQQILGQGPKLLIQFQNNGVVDDSQLPKDRFSAERLKGVDSTLKIQPAKLEDSAVYLCASSPRGQGGAYGYTFGSGTRLTVV.

This clonotype has only a few counts. The V and J genes are TRBV12-3 or TRBV12-4 and TRBJ1-5; weak D call: TRBD1 (5 bases). CDR3 length equals 13 residues. Deletions cut 3 bases from V and 6 bases from J, with 9 bases between. CDR3: CASSFGGGQPQHF. In DNA form, the CDR3 reads TGTGCCAGCAGTTTTGGGGGGGGTCAGCCCCAGCATTTT.

The rearrangement links TRBV7-2 to TRBJ2-2; possible D gene TRBD1, 6 bases. V lost 4 bases and J lost 7, with 16 bases in between. The CDR3 contains 15 residues. CDR1 and CDR2 from the germline V gene are SGHTA and FQGNSA. The CDR3 coding sequence is TGTGCCAGCAGCTCGGGACACCTGTCAAACGGGGAGCTGTTTTTT. This sequence encodes CASSSGHLSNGELFF.

This clonotype was recorded a few times. The chain has TRBV6-4 and TRBJ2-4; possibly TRBD2 for D (7 bases). The germline V and J ends were trimmed by 7 bases and 3 bases, with 10 bases remaining between them. The CDR3 spans 13 residues. The germline V gene encodes CDR1 MRHNA and CDR2 SNTAGT. CDR3 sequence (DNA): TGTGCCAGCAAGGGGGGGGTCAAAAACATTCAGTACTTC. Its protein product is CASKGGVKNIQYF.